The clone carrying this TCR beta chain has only a few counts. Antigen: not known. This sample is drawn from a study of cytomegalovirus exposure and HLA in healthy donors. General study findings and limits: Three CMV-associated chains were confirmed in vitro to be specific for CMV antigens. The authors considered a cluster of highly shared sequence variants likely to be a sequencing artifact.

PCR used 60 Vbeta primers and 13 Jbeta primers. Methods used by the authors: Some 11 million of the 80 million or so unique TCR beta chains counted in a later analysis were shared. The data were produced by immunoSEQ multiplex PCR, yet TCRdb's version contains in-frame clones alone and is incomplete. Clonal size and the V and J genes are those of that table, whereas D and trimming came from the DNA. The sample has more than 95,000 clones; roughly 78% are singletons. The V segment lost 7 bases and the J segment 6 bases; nucleotides outside the gene matches: 9. Germline V gene lookup returns CDR1 SGHAT and CDR2 FQNNGV. The CDR3 spans 14 residues.

The sample was PBMCs. The chain uses TRBV11-2 and TRBJ2-3, with 8 positions matching TRBD2. This receptor was obtained from a woman in her forties in good health and CMV-seronegative. In DNA, the CDR3 is TGTGCCAGCACCTATAGCGGGGCCCCCGATACGCAGTATTTT. The encoded protein is CASTYSGAPDTQYF.